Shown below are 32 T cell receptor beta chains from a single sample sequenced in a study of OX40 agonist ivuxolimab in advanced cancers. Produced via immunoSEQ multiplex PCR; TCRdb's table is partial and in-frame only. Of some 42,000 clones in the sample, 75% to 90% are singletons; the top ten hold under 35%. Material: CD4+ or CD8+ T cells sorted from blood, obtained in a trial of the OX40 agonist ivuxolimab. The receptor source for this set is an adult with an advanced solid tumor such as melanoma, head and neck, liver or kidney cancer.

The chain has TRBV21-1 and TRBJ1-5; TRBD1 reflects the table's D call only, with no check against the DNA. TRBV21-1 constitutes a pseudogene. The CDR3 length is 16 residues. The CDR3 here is CASSKAGAGGNQPQHF. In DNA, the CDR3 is TGTGCCAGCAGCAAAGCGGGCGCTGGTGGGAATCAGCCCCAGCATTTT.

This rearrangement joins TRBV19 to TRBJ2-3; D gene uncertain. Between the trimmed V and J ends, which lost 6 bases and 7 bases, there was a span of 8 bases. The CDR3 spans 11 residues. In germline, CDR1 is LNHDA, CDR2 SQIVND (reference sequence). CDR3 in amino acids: CASRDGYTQYF. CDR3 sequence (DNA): TGTGCCAGTAGAGATGGGTATACGCAGTATTTT.

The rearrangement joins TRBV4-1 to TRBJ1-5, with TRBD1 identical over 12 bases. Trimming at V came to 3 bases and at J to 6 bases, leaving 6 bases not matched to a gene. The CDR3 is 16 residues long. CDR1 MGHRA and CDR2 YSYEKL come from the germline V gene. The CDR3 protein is CASSQGQGAVGQPQHF. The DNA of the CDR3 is TGCGCCAGCAGCCAGGGACAGGGGGCGGTCGGTCAGCCCCAGCATTTT.

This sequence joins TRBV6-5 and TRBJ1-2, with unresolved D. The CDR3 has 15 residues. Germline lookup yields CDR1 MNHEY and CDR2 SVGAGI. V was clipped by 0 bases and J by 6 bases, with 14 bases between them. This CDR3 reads CASSYSLGSHDGYTF. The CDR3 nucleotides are TGTGCCAGCAGTTACTCTCTAGGAAGCCACGATGGCTACACCTTC.

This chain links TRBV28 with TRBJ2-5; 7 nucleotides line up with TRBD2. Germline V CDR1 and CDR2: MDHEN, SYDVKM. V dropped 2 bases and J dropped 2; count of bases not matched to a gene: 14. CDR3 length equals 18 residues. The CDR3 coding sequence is TGTGCCAGCAGTTTACACCTACCTGGGGCGGGGGAACAAGAGACCCAGTACTTC. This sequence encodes CASSLHLPGAGEQETQYF.

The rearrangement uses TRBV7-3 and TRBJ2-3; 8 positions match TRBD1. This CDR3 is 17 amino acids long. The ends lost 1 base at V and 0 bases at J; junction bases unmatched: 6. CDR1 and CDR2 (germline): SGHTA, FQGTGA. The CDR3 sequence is CASSLSGQGTSTDTQYF. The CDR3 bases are TGTGCCAGCAGCTTAAGCGGACAGGGAACTAGCACAGATACGCAGTATTTT.

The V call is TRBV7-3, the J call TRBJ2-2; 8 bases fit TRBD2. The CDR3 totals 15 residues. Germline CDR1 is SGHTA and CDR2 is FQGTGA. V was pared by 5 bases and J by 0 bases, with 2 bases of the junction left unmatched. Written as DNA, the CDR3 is TGTGCCAGCAGCCCCGGGGGGGCGAACACCGGGGAGCTGTTTTTT. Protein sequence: CASSPGGANTGELFF.

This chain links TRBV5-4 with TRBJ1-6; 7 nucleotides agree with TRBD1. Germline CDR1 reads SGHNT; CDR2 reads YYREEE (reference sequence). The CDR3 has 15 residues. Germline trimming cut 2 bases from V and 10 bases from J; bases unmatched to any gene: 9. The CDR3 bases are TGTGCCAGCAGCTTTTCGGCAGGGGGTAACTCACCCCTCCACTTT. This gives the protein CASSFSAGGNSPLHF.

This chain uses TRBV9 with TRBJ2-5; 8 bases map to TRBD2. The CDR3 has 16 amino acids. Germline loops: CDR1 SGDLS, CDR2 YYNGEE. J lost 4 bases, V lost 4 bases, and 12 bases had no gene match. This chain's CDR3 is CASSHGRGGGGETQYF. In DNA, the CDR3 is TGTGCCAGCAGCCACGGGAGGGGGGGCGGTGGAGAGACCCAGTACTTC.

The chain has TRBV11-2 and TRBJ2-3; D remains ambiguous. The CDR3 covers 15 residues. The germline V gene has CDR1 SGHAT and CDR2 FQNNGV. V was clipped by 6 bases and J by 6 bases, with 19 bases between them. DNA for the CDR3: TGTGCCAGCAGTTTGGGTCTCCTCGCGTTGGATACGCAGTATTTT. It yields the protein CASSLGLLALDTQYF.

CDR3 protein: CASAGQFGEKLFF. The CDR3 DNA reads TGCGCCAGCGCCGGGCAGTTTGGTGAAAAACTGTTTTTT. This chain joins TRBV5-1 and TRBJ1-4; D not certain. The CDR3 runs to 13 residues. Trimming cost V 7 bases and J 7 bases, with 14 bases left between them. Per germline, CDR1 SGHRS and CDR2 YFSETQ.

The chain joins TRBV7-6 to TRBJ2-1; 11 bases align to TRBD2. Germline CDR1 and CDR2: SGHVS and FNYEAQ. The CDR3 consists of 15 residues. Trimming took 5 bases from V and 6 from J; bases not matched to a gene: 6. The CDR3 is CASSLGTSGFNEQFF. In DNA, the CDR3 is TGTGCCAGCAGCCTCGGGACTAGCGGTTTCAATGAGCAGTTCTTC.

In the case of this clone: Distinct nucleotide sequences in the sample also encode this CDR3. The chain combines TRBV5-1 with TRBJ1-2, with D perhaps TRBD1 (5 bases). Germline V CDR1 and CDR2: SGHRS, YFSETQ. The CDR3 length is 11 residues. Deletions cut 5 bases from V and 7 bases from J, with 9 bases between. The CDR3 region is CASSGRGGYTF. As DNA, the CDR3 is TGCGCCAGCAGTGGGAGGGGTGGCTACACCTTC.

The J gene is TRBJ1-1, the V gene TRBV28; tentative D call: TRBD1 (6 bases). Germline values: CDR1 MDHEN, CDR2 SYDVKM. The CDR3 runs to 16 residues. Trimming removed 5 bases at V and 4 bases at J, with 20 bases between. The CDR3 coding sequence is TGTGCCAGCAGTCCCCTTGACAGGCCCGGGGGCACTGAAGCTTTCTTT. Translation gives CASSPLDRPGGTEAFF.

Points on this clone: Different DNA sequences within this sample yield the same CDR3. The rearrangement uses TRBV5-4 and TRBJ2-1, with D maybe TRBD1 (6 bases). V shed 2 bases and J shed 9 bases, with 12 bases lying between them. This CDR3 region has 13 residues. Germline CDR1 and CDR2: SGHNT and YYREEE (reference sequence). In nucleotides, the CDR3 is TGTGCCAGCAGCTTACAGGGACGAAGTGAGCAGTTCTTC. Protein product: CASSLQGRSEQFF.

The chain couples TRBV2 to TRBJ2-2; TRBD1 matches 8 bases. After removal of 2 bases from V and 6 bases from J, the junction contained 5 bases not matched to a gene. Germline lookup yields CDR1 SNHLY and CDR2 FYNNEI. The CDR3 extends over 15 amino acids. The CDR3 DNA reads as TGTGCCAGCAGTGAATATGTGACAGGGGCCGGGGAGCTGTTTTTT. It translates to CASSEYVTGAGELFF.

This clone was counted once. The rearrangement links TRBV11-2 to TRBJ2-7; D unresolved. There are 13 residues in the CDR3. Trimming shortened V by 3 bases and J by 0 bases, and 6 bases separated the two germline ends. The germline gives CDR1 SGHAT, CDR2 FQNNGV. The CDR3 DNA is TGTGCCAGCAGCTTGATTAGCTCCTACGAGCAGTACTTC. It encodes CASSLISSYEQYF.

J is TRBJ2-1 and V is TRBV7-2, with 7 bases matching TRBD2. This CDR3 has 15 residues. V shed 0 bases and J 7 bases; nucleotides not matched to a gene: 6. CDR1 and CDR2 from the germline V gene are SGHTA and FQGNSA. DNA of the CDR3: TGTGCCAGCAGCTTAGCGGGGGGGACGATGAATGAGCAGTTCTTC. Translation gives CASSLAGGTMNEQFF.

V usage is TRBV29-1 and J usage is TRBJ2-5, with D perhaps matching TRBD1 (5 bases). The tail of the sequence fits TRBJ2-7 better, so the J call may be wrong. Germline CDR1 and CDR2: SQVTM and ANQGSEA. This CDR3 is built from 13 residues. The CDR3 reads CSVERAGLDEQYF. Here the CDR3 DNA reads TGCAGCGTTGAAAGGGCAGGGCTTGACGAGCAGTACTTC.

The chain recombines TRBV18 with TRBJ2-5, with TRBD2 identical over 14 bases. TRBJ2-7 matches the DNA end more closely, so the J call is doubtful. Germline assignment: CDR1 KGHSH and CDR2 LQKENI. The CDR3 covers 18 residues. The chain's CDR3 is CASSRTSGTSGGTYEQYF. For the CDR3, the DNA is TGTGCCAGCTCACGGACGTCCGGGACTAGCGGGGGCACTTACGAGCAGTACTTC.

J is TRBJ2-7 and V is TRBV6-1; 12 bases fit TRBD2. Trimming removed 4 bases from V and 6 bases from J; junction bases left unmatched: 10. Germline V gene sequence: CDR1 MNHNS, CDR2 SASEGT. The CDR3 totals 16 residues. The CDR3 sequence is CASSARPTSGGGEQYF. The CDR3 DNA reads TGTGCCAGCAGTGCCCGTCCGACTAGCGGGGGTGGCGAGCAGTACTTC.

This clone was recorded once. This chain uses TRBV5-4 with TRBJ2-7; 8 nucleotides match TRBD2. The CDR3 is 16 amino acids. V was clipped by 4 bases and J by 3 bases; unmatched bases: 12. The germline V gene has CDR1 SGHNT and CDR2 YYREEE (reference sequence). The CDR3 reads CASSAGLAISFYEQYF. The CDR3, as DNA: TGTGCCAGCAGCGCTGGACTAGCCATATCCTTCTACGAGCAGTACTTC.

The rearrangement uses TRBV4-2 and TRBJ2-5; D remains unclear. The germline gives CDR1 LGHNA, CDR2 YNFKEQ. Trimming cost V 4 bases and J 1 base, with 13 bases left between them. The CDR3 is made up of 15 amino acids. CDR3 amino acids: CASSLRAETQETQYF. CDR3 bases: TGTGCCAGCAGCCTTCGAGCCGAAACCCAAGAGACCCAGTACTTC.

CDR3 loop: CASSSREDGYNEQFF. CDR3 nucleotide sequence: TGTGCCAGCAGCTCACGGGAGGATGGGTACAATGAGCAGTTCTTC. The chain carries TRBV5-4 and TRBJ2-1; 7 nucleotides line up with TRBD2. The V and J ends lost 3 bases and 4 bases, in that order; junction bases with no gene match: 7. The CDR3 totals 15 residues. Germline CDR1 and CDR2: SGHNT and YYREEE (reference sequence).

CDR3 nucleotide sequence: TGTGCCAGCCGGGCCCTGAACACCGGGGAGCTGTTTTTT. This translates into CASRALNTGELFF. The rearrangement uses TRBV6-1 and TRBJ2-2; D is unclear. The CDR3 has 13 amino acids. V was shortened by 8 bases and J by 1 base, with 8 bases between the two germline ends. Germline V gene lookup returns CDR1 MNHNS and CDR2 SASEGT.

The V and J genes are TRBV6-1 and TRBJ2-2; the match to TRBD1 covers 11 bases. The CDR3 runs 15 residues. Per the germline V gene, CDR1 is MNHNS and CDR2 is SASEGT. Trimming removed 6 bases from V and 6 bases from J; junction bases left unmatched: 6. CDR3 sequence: CASRYGQGAAGELFF. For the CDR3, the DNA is TGTGCCAGCAGATACGGACAGGGGGCGGCCGGGGAGCTGTTTTTT.

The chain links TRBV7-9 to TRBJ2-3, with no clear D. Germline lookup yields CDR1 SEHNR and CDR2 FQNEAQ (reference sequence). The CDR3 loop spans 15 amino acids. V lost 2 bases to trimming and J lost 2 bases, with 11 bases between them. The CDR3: CASSLNRQVTDTQYF. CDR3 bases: TGTGCCAGCAGCTTAAATCGGCAGGTCACAGATACGCAGTATTTT.

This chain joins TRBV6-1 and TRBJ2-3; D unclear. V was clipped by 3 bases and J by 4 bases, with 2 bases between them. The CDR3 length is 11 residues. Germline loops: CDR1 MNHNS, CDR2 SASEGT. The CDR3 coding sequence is TGTGCCAGCAGTGAGTCAGATACGCAGTATTTT. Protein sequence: CASSESDTQYF.

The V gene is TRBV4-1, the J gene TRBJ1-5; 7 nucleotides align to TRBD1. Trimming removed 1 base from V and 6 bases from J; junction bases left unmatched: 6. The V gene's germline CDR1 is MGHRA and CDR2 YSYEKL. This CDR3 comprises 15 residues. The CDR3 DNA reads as TGCGCCAGCAGCCAAGTCCAGGGGGAAGGTCAGCCCCAGCATTTT. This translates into CASSQVQGEGQPQHF.

Here the CDR3 DNA reads TGCGCCAGCAGCCCCCTCGGTAGGGGGGTTACTGAAGCTTTCTTT. Translated, it gives CASSPLGRGVTEAFF. The chain is built from TRBV4-1 and TRBJ1-1; possible D gene TRBD1, 6 bases. This CDR3 contains 15 residues. V lost 4 bases, J lost 5 bases, and 17 bases lay in between. Germline assignment: CDR1 MGHRA and CDR2 YSYEKL.

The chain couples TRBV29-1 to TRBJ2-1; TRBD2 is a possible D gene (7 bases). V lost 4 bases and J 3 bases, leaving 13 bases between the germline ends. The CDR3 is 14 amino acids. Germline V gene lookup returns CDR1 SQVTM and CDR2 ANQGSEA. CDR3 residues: CSVVRGGGYNEQFF. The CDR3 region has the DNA TGCAGCGTTGTGAGGGGGGGCGGCTACAATGAGCAGTTCTTC.

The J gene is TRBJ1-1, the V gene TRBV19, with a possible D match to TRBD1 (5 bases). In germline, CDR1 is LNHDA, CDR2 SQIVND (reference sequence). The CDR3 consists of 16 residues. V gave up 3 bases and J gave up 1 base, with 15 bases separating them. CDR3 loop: CASSILQGAGNTEAFF. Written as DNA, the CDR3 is TGTGCCAGTAGTATCCTGCAGGGTGCGGGGAACACTGAAGCTTTCTTT.